This T cell receptor (beta chain) was retrieved from a study of T cell repertoires in cytomegalovirus infection. Overall study: CMV infection together with matching HLA type was indicated by public TCR beta signatures. Whole-study results and caveats: CMV-specific HLA-C-restricted TCR beta clonotypes dominated the ex vivo response. Public TCR beta family frequency separated CMV-and-HLA carriers, including in an independent cohort.

As to this clonotype: Its cognate antigen is unknown. Possible read error: a much larger clone is one base away.

TCRdb itself ran the reads through MiXCR, one entry per CDR3 protein. This table has almost 500,000 distinct CDR3 sequences, roughly 10% appearing once. The TCR comes from a human donor in good health (CMV status not recorded). Some clones in this sample may be carry-over from other donors' samples. The material sequenced was PBMCs.

The CDR3 here is CASSLSPGSDYTF. DNA of the CDR3: TGTGCCAGCAGTTTATCTCCAGGGAGTGACTACACCTTC. The chain recombines TRBV27 with TRBJ1-2; D might be TRBD1 (5 bases). The CDR3 is made up of 13 amino acids. Per the germline V gene, CDR1 is MNHEY and CDR2 is SMNVEV (reference sequence). The V end lost 0 bases, the J end lost 10 bases, and 12 bases lay between the germline ends.